The present T cell receptor (beta chain) was sequenced within a study of cytomegalovirus exposure and HLA in healthy donors. The CDR3 is 15 residues long. Trimming stripped 5 bases from V and 3 bases from J, with 14 bases between. CDR1 is SGHTA and CDR2 is FQGTGA in the germline V gene. Researchers ran the PCR with 60 Vbeta and 13 Jbeta primers. Profiling relied on immunoSEQ multiplex PCR, and the TCRdb table lists in-frame clones only, not all of them. The sample lists 250,000 to 350,000 clones; around 86% were seen once. The sequence derives from a man aged 35-49 years in good health and CMV-seropositive. The genes are TRBV7-3 and TRBJ2-1; D is perhaps TRBD2 (5 bases). Sequenced material: PBMCs. The CDR3 reads CASSPLDGNYNEQFF. The CDR3 DNA follows: TGTGCCAGCAGCCCCCTCGACGGGAACTACAATGAGCAGTTCTTC.